One sample yielded the 28 T cell receptor beta chains listed below, sequenced in a study of post-analysis software for immune sequencing data. Regarding the study as a whole: TRBV5-6, TRBV5-1 and TRBV20-1 belonged to a set of a handful of TRBV segments that were more frequent in patients than controls.

No antigens are known for them. Built from TCR beta cDNA, the libraries had unique molecular identifiers in them. TCRdb used MiXCR to reprocess the PCR reads, holding one entry per CDR3 protein. Seen here are 650,000 to 850,000 distinct CDR3 sequences, 53% observed once, and the top ten hold 4.6%. The source material was blood. Receptors originate from a girl aged 5-17 years with multiple sclerosis.

The chain carries TRBV12-3 or TRBV12-4 and TRBJ2-1; D might be TRBD1 or TRBD2, each matching 5 bases. Trimming removed 10 bases at V and 1 base at J, with 11 bases between. The CDR3 spans 13 residues. In DNA, the CDR3 is TGTGCCACCTCTGGGGGTTCCTACAATGAGCAGTTCTTC. As protein: CATSGGSYNEQFF.

J is TRBJ2-3 and V is TRBV14; perhaps TRBD2 as D (7 bases). This CDR3 is 16 amino acids long. V was shortened by 2 bases and J by 0 bases, with 12 bases between the two germline ends. CDR1 and CDR2 (germline): SGHDN, FVKESK. The CDR3 coding sequence is TGTGCCAGCAGCCAACTCGGGGGGCTTAGCACAGATACGCAGTATTTT. Encoded protein: CASSQLGGLSTDTQYF.

This clonotype was found a few times. The chain joins TRBV10-3 to TRBJ2-5, with unresolved D. From germline, CDR1 is ENHRY and CDR2 SYGVKD. Trimming stripped 4 bases from V and 4 bases from J, with 4 bases between. The CDR3 is 11 amino acids. CDR3 protein: CAISAGETQYF. CDR3 in DNA: TGTGCCATCAGTGCGGGAGAGACCCAGTACTTC.

This clonotype was detected only once. The chain carries TRBV4-1 and TRBJ2-5; D is uncertain. The germline V gene encodes CDR1 MGHRA and CDR2 YSYEKL. Trimming took off 3 bases at V and 11 bases at J, with 13 bases between the two ends. The CDR3 runs 12 residues. The CDR3 sequence is CASSHVVDEQYF. The CDR3 region has the DNA TGCGCCAGCAGCCACGTCGTTGATGAGCAGTACTTC.

V is TRBV20-1 and J is TRBJ1-1; the D is unclear. V gave up 3 bases and J gave up 2 bases, with 13 bases separating them. Per the germline V gene, CDR1 is DFQATT and CDR2 is SNEGSKA (reference sequence). CDR3 size: 14 residues. The CDR3 DNA reads TGCAGTGCTAGTTGGTCGGGGTCCAACACTGAAGCTTTCTTT. Protein sequence: CSASWSGSNTEAFF.

This clonotype was seen a few times. The rearrangement joins TRBV12-3 or TRBV12-4 to TRBJ1-2; perhaps TRBD1 as D (5 bases). V was pared by 1 base and J by 4 bases, with 13 bases between. This CDR3 region has 15 residues. CDR3 sequence (DNA): TGTGCCAGCAGTTTAGGAGGGGATAAGGGCTATGGCTACACCTTC. The encoded protein is CASSLGGDKGYGYTF.

This clonotype was seen only a few times. The gene calls are TRBV12-3 or TRBV12-4 and TRBJ2-7; D gene uncertain. Trimming took off 6 bases at V and 4 bases at J, with 13 bases between the two ends. This CDR3 contains 13 residues. The CDR3 here is CASSKTTVYEQYF. The CDR3 region has the DNA TGTGCCAGCAGCAAAACGACGGTTTACGAGCAGTACTTC.

This clonotype appeared a few times. The chain uses TRBV10-3 and TRBJ2-3, with 8 bases fitting TRBD2. Per the germline V gene, CDR1 is ENHRY and CDR2 is SYGVKD. The trim removed 8 bases at V and 0 bases at J, leaving 10 bases unmatched. The CDR3 contains 16 residues. The chain's CDR3 is CAIATILAESTDTQYF. The DNA for the CDR3 is TGTGCCATCGCTACTATACTAGCGGAGAGCACAGATACGCAGTATTTT.

The gene calls are TRBV29-1 and TRBJ2-7, with TRBD1 identical over 8 bases. Trimming cost V 5 bases and J 3 bases; bases outside gene matches: 9. Germline V gives CDR1 SQVTM, CDR2 ANQGSEA. This CDR3 spans 14 amino acids. The CDR3 is CSVIKQGANYEQYF. DNA for the CDR3: TGCAGCGTTATCAAGCAGGGGGCGAACTACGAGCAGTACTTC.

In this sample, this clonotype turned up a few times. This chain links TRBV29-1 with TRBJ2-7, with TRBD2 matching over 12 bases. Germline CDR1 reads SQVTM; CDR2 reads ANQGSEA. V shed 4 bases, J shed 3 bases, and the junction held 10 bases outside the gene matches. This CDR3 has 16 residues. The CDR3 region is CSVVGPTSGSLYEQYF. The CDR3 DNA sequence: TGCAGCGTTGTGGGTCCGACTAGCGGGAGTCTCTACGAGCAGTACTTC.

The chain is built from TRBV5-1 and TRBJ2-1, with TRBD2 matching 10 bases. This CDR3 comprises 17 residues. The V gene end was trimmed by 0 bases and the J gene end by 6 bases; junction bases not matched to a gene: 9. Germline V gives CDR1 SGHRS, CDR2 YFSETQ. CDR3 in DNA: TGCGCCAGCAGCTTGGGAGCGGGAGGGCCAAGTAGCAATGAGCAGTTCTTC. This gives the protein CASSLGAGGPSSNEQFF. The full variable domain, its missing parts supplied by reference TRBV5-1 and TRBJ2-1, is KAGVTQTPRYLIKTRGQQVTLSCSPISGHRSVSWYQQTPGQGLQFLFEYFSETQRNKGNFPGRFSGRQFSNSRSEMNVSTLELGDSALYLCASSLGAGGPSSNEQFFGPGTRLTVL.

The chain couples TRBV2 to TRBJ1-1, with D possibly matching TRBD1 (5 bases). The ends were cut back, 8 bases at V and 5 bases at J, with 15 bases in the middle. The CDR3 consists of 13 residues. Germline-derived CDR1 and CDR2 are SNHLY and FYNNEI. The CDR3 DNA is TGTGCCAGCGGACCAAGCTGGGGGACTGAAGCTTTCTTT. It encodes CASGPSWGTEAFF.

The chain recombines TRBV5-1 with TRBJ2-7; D assignment may be TRBD1 or TRBD2 (6 bases each). Germline V lookup: CDR1 SGHRS, CDR2 YFSETQ. V was clipped by 7 bases and J by 0 bases, with 14 bases between them. The CDR3 sequence is 14 residues long. CDR3 region: CASYSGGFSYEQYF. The CDR3 DNA sequence: TGCGCCAGCTATTCCGGGGGCTTCTCCTACGAGCAGTACTTC.

This clonotype occurred once. The chain uses TRBV29-1 and TRBJ2-1; TRBD2 matches at 14 bases. J was trimmed by 9 bases and V by 4 bases; bases with no gene match: 17. Germline CDR1 SQVTM, CDR2 ANQGSEA. CDR3 length equals 18 residues. This chain's CDR3 is CSVGDWDGLAGGWSEQFF. The CDR3 DNA is TGCAGCGTTGGGGATTGGGATGGACTAGCGGGGGGATGGAGTGAGCAGTTCTTC.

The V and J genes are TRBV7-3 and TRBJ2-1; 7 positions match TRBD1. The CDR3 covers 15 residues. Germline V gene data show CDR1 as SGHTA and CDR2 as FQGTGA. The V gene end was trimmed by 5 bases and the J gene end by 7 bases; junction bases not matched to a gene: 11. The CDR3 DNA reads TGTGCCAGCAGCCAGGGACAGCTGGGGGAAAATGAGCAGTTCTTC. Amino acid sequence: CASSQGQLGENEQFF.

This clonotype was seen more than once but under ten times. V and J are TRBV20-1 and TRBJ2-3; D is unresolved. This CDR3 comprises 13 residues. Looked up from germline, CDR1 is DFQATT and CDR2 is SNEGSKA (reference sequence). V was clipped by 6 bases and J by 4 bases, with 14 bases between them. The CDR3 sequence: CSATMPGADTQYF. The DNA of the CDR3 is TGCAGTGCCACTATGCCAGGAGCAGATACGCAGTATTTT.

V and J are TRBV20-1 and TRBJ2-5; D not resolved. V lost 0 bases, J lost 0 bases, and 8 bases lay in between. The CDR3 runs to 14 residues. Germline loops: CDR1 DFQATT, CDR2 SNEGSKA (reference sequence). The CDR3 spells CSARDRNHQETQYF. DNA of the CDR3: TGCAGTGCTAGAGATAGGAACCACCAAGAGACCCAGTACTTC.

There are a few counts of this clonotype. The chain has TRBV29-1 and TRBJ2-3; D not resolved. The CDR3 is made up of 13 amino acids. V lost 6 bases, J lost 2 bases, and 12 bases lay in between. CDR1 and CDR2 from the germline V gene are SQVTM and ANQGSEA. For the CDR3, the DNA is TGCAGCGTCTCGACGCGCTACACAGATACGCAGTATTTT. It specifies CSVSTRYTDTQYF.

This clonotype was seen more than once but under ten times. This rearrangement joins TRBV29-1 to TRBJ2-5, with D tentatively TRBD2 (7 bases). V was clipped by 7 bases and J by 5 bases, with 17 bases between them. Germline CDR1 is SQVTM and CDR2 is ANQGSEA. The CDR3 runs 13 residues. The CDR3 reads CSGLGRGGETQYF. The DNA of the CDR3 is TGCAGCGGTCTCGGCAGGGGAGGGGAGACCCAGTACTTC. Based on the CDR3 plus reference TRBV29-1 and TRBJ2-5, the full variable domain is SAVISQKPSRDICQRGTSLTIQCQVDSQVTMMFWYRQQPGQSLTLIATANQGSEATYESGFVIDKFPISRPNLTFSTLTVSNMSPEDSSIYLCSGLGRGGETQYFGPGTRLLVL.

J is TRBJ1-1 and V is TRBV20-1; tentative D call: TRBD1 (5 bases). Per germline, CDR1 DFQATT and CDR2 SNEGSKA (reference sequence). V lost 7 bases to trimming and J lost 0 bases, with 18 bases between them. This CDR3 comprises 15 residues. CDR3: CSVARTLFMNTEAFF. CDR3 in DNA: TGCAGTGTTGCGCGGACACTTTTCATGAACACTGAAGCTTTCTTT.

This clonotype was detected once. This chain joins TRBV20-1 and TRBJ2-3; 11 nucleotides agree with TRBD2. The CDR3 contains 15 residues. V was pared by 4 bases and J by 8 bases, with 11 bases of the junction left unmatched. The germline gives CDR1 DFQATT, CDR2 SNEGSKA (reference sequence). CDR3 residues: CSAKPGTSGFGTQYF. The CDR3 DNA follows: TGCAGTGCTAAGCCCGGGACTAGCGGTTTTGGTACGCAGTATTTT.

The chain recombines TRBV18 with TRBJ2-7, with D perhaps TRBD2 (5 bases). V lost 3 bases and J 6 bases, leaving 9 bases between the germline ends. Looked up from germline, CDR1 is KGHSH and CDR2 is LQKENI. The CDR3 runs 12 residues. The CDR3 protein is CASSPRGLEQYF. CDR3 coding DNA: TGTGCCAGCTCACCGAGAGGGCTCGAGCAGTACTTC. Complete variable domain (other parts from reference TRBV18 and TRBJ2-7): NAGVMQNPRHLVRRRGQEARLRCSPMKGHSHVYWYRQLPEEGLKFMVYLQKENIIDESGMPKERFSAEFPKEGPSILRIQQVVRGDSAAYFCASSPRGLEQYFGPGTRLTVT.

The genes are TRBV12-3 or TRBV12-4 and TRBJ1-1, with D tentatively TRBD1 (5 bases). The CDR3 consists of 14 residues. V lost 7 bases, J lost 2 bases, and 14 bases lay in between. The CDR3 here is CASTYRGGNTEAFF. CDR3 nucleotides: TGTGCCAGCACCTATCGGGGGGGTAACACTGAAGCTTTCTTT.

CDR3 residues: CSVEDRGREYNEQFF. The CDR3 DNA follows: TGCAGCGTTGAAGATCGCGGCAGGGAGTACAATGAGCAGTTCTTC. The rearrangement uses TRBV29-1 and TRBJ2-1; D possibly matches TRBD1 or TRBD2 (5 bases each). The CDR3 consists of 15 residues. The germline V gene has CDR1 SQVTM and CDR2 ANQGSEA. V lost 0 bases and J lost 4, with 13 bases in between.

This clonotype was seen only a few times. The chain carries TRBV20-1 and TRBJ2-7, with D possibly being TRBD2 (7 bases). Trimming stripped 5 bases from V and 2 bases from J, with 19 bases between. The CDR3 loop spans 15 amino acids. CDR1 is DFQATT, CDR2 SNEGSKA, per germline (reference sequence). In DNA form, the CDR3 reads TGCAGTGCTGGGGGAGGGGACACGGTAACCTACGAGCAGTACTTC. Its translation: CSAGGGDTVTYEQYF.

This clonotype turned up a few times. The V gene is TRBV20-1, the J gene TRBJ1-2; 9 positions agree with TRBD1. The CDR3 covers 14 residues. V shed 4 bases, J shed 4 bases, and the junction held 7 bases outside the gene matches. Looked up from germline, CDR1 is DFQATT and CDR2 is SNEGSKA (reference sequence). The DNA for the CDR3 is TGCAGTGCTATTGCGGGACAGGGAGGCTATGGCTACACCTTC. Amino acid sequence: CSAIAGQGGYGYTF.

The sample holds one count of this clonotype. The V and J genes are TRBV5-1 and TRBJ1-1, with D perhaps matching TRBD1 (5 bases). Per germline, CDR1 SGHRS and CDR2 YFSETQ. The CDR3 is 14 amino acids. V lost 0 bases to trimming and J lost 8 bases, with 14 bases between them. CDR3 loop: CASSLEAEGTEAFF. In DNA, the CDR3 is TGCGCCAGCAGCTTGGAGGCGGAGGGGACCGAAGCTTTCTTT. Together with reference TRBV5-1 and TRBJ1-1, the CDR3 gives the full variable domain: KAGVTQTPRYLIKTRGQQVTLSCSPISGHRSVSWYQQTPGQGLQFLFEYFSETQRNKGNFPGRFSGRQFSNSRSEMNVSTLELGDSALYLCASSLEAEGTEAFFGQGTRLTVV.

On this clonotype: A read error may produce the germline difference seen at one junction end. The V and J genes are TRBV5-1 and TRBJ2-7; 8 bases map to TRBD2. The J call may be faulty, since TRBJ2-5 better matches the DNA end. Germline V gene lookup returns CDR1 SGHRS and CDR2 YFSETQ. The CDR3 has 14 amino acids. The CDR3 bases are TGCGTCAGCAGCTTCCGGGAGGGTTCGGAGACCCAGTACTTC. Residues: CVSSFREGSETQYF.